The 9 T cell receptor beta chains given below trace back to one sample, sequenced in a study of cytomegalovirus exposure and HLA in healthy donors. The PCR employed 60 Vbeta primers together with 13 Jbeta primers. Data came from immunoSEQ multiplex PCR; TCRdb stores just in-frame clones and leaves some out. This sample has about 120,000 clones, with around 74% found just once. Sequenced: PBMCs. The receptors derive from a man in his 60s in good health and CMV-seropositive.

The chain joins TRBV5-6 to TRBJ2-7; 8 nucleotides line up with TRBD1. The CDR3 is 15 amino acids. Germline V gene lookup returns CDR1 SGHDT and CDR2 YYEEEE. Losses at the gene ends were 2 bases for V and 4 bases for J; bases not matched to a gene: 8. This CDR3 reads CASSFLRGDRYEQYF. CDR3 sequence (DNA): TGTGCCAGCAGCTTCCTCCGAGGGGACAGGTACGAGCAGTACTTC.

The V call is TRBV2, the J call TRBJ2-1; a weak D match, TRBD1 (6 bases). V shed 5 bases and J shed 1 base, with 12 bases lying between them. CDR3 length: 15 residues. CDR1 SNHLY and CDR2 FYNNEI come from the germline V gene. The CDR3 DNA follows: TGTGCCAGCAGTCTGACAGGCATATCCTACAATGAGCAGTTCTTC. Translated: CASSLTGISYNEQFF.

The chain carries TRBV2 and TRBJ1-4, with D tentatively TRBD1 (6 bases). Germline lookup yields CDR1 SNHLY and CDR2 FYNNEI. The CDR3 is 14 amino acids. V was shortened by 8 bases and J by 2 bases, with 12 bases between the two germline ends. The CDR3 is CASRQGTTNEKLFF. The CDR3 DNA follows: TGTGCCAGCCGTCAGGGGACGACTAATGAAAAACTGTTTTTT.

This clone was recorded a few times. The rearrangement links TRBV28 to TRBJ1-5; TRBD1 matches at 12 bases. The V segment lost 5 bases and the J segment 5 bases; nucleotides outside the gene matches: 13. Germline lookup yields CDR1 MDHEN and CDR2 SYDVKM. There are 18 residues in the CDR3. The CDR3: CASSALAGTGGYHQPQHF. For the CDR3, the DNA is TGTGCCAGCAGTGCACTTGCCGGGACAGGGGGCTACCATCAGCCCCAGCATTTT.

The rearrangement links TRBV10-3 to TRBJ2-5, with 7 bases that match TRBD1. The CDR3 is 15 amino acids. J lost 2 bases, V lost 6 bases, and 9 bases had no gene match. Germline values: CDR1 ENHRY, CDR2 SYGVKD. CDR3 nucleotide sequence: TGTGCCATCAGCAGCGACAGGGATGGGCAAGAGACCCAGTACTTC. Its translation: CAISSDRDGQETQYF.

CDR3 DNA sequence: TGTGCCAGCAGCCAAGGACAGGGGGCGGGATACGAGCAGTACTTC. Amino acids: CASSQGQGAGYEQYF. The genes are TRBV4-2 and TRBJ2-7; 10 bases line up with TRBD1. V dropped 1 base and J dropped 4; count of bases not matched to a gene: 4. From germline, CDR1 is LGHNA and CDR2 YNFKEQ. The CDR3 covers 15 residues.

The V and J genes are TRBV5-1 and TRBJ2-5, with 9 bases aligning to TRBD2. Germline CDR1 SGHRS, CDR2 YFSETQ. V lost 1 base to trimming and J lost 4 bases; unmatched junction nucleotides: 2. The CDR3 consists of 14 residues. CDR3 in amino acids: CASSLFSGGETQYF. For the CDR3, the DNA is TGCGCCAGCAGCTTGTTTAGCGGGGGAGAGACCCAGTACTTC.

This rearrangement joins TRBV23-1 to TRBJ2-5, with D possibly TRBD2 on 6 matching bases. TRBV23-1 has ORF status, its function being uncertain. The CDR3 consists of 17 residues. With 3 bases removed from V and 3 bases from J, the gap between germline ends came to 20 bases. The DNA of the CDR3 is TGCGCCAGCAGTCACGGAGGGGAGGTTGTAGTGAAAGAGACCCAGTACTTC. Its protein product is CASSHGGEVVVKETQYF.

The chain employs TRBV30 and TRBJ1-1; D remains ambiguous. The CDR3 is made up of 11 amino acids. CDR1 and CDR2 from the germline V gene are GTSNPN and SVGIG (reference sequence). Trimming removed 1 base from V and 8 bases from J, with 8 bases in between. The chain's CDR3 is CAWSEQLEAFF. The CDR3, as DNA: TGTGCCTGGAGTGAACAGCTCGAAGCTTTCTTT.